This TCR beta chain was sequenced during a study of chemoradiotherapy in HPV16-positive cancers. TCRdb's copy holds only in-frame clones and misses some; the assay was immunoSEQ multiplex PCR. The table includes under 5,500 clones, 86% detected once. Repeated repertoire sampling spanned the course of chemoradiotherapy. The CDR3 has 15 amino acids. The germline CDR1 and CDR2 sequences are SGHVS and FNYEAQ. The V gene end was trimmed by 0 bases and the J gene end by 5 bases; junction bases not matched to a gene: 0. This clone appeared once. This sequence originates from a human donor with HPV-associated anogenital cancer. This specimen was tumor tissue, taken from a patient who underwent chemoradiotherapy. V is TRBV7-6 and J is TRBJ2-2; 10 nucleotides agree with TRBD1. The CDR3 bases are TGTGCCAGCAGCTTAGCGGGACAGGGGACCGGGGAGCTGTTTTTT. It encodes CASSLAGQGTGELFF.